This TCR beta chain was captured in a study of blood T cell repertoires in COVID-19. The wider study: Sites across the United States, Italy and Spain contributed samples from acute and convalescent COVID-19. T cells, B-cell-depleted T cells, or PBMCs provided the cDNA or gDNA that served as material.

Authors' analysis steps: Nucleated cell number was recorded as an estimate derived from reference gene primer amplification. This table comes from immunoSEQ multiplex PCR, and its TCRdb copy is limited to in-frame clones, with some not included. That table supplies the V and J calls and clone size; D and trimming were determined from the DNA. The profile shows about 68,000 clones, around 80% of them singletons. This CDR3 has 14 amino acids. Unmatched junction bases numbered 3, after V lost 3 bases and J lost 3 bases. The germline gives CDR1 MNHEY, CDR2 SMNVEV (reference sequence). The receptor was derived from a human donor in a cohort sampled during active COVID-19. Sequenced input: peripheral blood. V gene TRBV27 combines with J gene TRBJ2-7, with 9 bases fitting TRBD1. Written as DNA, the CDR3 is TGTGCCAGCAGTTTCGGGACAGGGAACTACGAGCAGTACTTC. This sequence encodes CASSFGTGNYEQYF.